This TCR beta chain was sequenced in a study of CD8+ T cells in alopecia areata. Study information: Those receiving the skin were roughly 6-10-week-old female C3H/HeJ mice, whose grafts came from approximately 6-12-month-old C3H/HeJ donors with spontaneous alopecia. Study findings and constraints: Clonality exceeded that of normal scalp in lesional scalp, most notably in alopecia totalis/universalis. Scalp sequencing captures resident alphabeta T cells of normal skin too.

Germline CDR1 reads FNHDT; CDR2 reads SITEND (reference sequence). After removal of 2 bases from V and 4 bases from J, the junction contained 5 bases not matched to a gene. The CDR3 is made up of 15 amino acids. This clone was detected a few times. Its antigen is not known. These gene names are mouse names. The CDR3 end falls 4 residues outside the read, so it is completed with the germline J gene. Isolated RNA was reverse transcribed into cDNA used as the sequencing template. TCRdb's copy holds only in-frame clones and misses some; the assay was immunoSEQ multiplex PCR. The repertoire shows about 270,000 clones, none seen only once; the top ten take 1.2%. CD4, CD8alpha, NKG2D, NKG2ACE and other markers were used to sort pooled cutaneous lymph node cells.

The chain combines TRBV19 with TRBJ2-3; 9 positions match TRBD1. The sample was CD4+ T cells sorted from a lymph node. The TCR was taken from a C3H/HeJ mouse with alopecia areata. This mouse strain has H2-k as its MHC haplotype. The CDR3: CASSIGGQGPETLYF. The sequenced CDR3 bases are TGTGCCAGCAGTATTGGGGGACAGGGTCCAGAA.